These 23 T cell receptor beta chains were sequenced from one sample in a study of cytomegalovirus exposure and HLA in healthy donors. It was with 60 Vbeta and 13 Jbeta primers that the PCR ran. TCRdb's table, derived via immunoSEQ multiplex PCR, lists solely in-frame clones and lacks some. The data contain some 150,000 clones, 82% of them singletons. The sequencing input was PBMCs. The source of these receptors is a male donor in good health and CMV-seronegative.

V usage is TRBV27 and J usage is TRBJ2-5, with 11 bases lining up with TRBD2. This CDR3 is built from 15 residues. Germline CDR1 and CDR2: MNHEY and SMNVEV (reference sequence). The junction had 5 bases not matched to a gene; V was cut back by 6 bases and J by 2 bases. CDR3 sequence reads: CASSQLAGAQETQYF. The CDR3 DNA follows: TGTGCCAGCAGCCAACTAGCGGGGGCACAAGAGACCCAGTACTTC.

This chain links TRBV5-8 with TRBJ1-5; 7 bases agree with TRBD1. V lost 4 bases, J lost 2 bases, and 3 bases stayed unmatched. The CDR3 loop spans 14 amino acids. The germline V gene has CDR1 SGHTS and CDR2 YDEGEE. Written as DNA, the CDR3 is TGTGCCAGCAGCGACGGACAGGGCAATCAGCCCCAGCATTTT. Encoded protein: CASSDGQGNQPQHF.

V is TRBV21-1 and J is TRBJ2-7; TRBD1 is taken as the D call from the table, unchecked against the DNA. TRBV21-1 is a pseudogene. CDR3 length: 15 residues. This chain's CDR3 is CASSTQDRVNYEQYF. Here the CDR3 DNA reads TGTGCCAGCAGCACCCAAGACAGGGTTAACTACGAGCAGTACTTC.

This rearrangement joins TRBV4-3 to TRBJ1-4; maybe TRBD1 (6 bases). The V end lost 1 base, the J end lost 3 bases, and 15 bases lay between the germline ends. Germline CDR1 LGHNA, CDR2 YSLEER. CDR3 length: 17 residues. In DNA form, the CDR3 reads TGCGCCAGCAGCCAAGGCAGGGGCGACTTCCCTAATGAAAAACTGTTTTTT. Its translation is CASSQGRGDFPNEKLFF.

The chain carries TRBV5-1 and TRBJ1-2; 8 bases are shared with TRBD1. V lost 4 bases to trimming and J lost 2 bases; unmatched junction nucleotides: 7. CDR1 SGHRS and CDR2 YFSETQ come from the germline V gene. The CDR3 has 15 residues. Written as DNA, the CDR3 is TGCGCCAGCAGCCGAGGACAGGGTGGGAACTATGGCTACACCTTC. It encodes CASSRGQGGNYGYTF.

The rearrangement uses TRBV6-1 and TRBJ1-5; D not certain. Germline loops: CDR1 MNHNS, CDR2 SASEGT. There are 14 residues in the CDR3. V was shortened by 5 bases and J by 6 bases, with 14 bases between the two germline ends. The CDR3 loop reads CASSLRHVVQPQHF. The CDR3 nucleotides read TGTGCCAGCAGTCTTCGACACGTTGTTCAGCCCCAGCATTTT.

This clone was found once. The V and J genes are TRBV10-3 and TRBJ2-7, with TRBD1 matching over 10 bases. V shed 7 bases and J 4 bases; nucleotides not matched to a gene: 10. There are 15 residues in the CDR3. CDR1 and CDR2 (germline): ENHRY, SYGVKD. For the CDR3, the DNA is TGTGCCATCACCCGTAGGGACAGGGGCTCTTACGAGCAGTACTTC. It codes for CAITRRDRGSYEQYF.

The chain recombines TRBV5-6 with TRBJ2-1; D might be TRBD2 (5 bases). V lost 3 bases and J 12 bases, leaving 22 bases between the germline ends. Germline lookup yields CDR1 SGHDT and CDR2 YYEEEE. CDR3 length: 15 amino acids. CDR3 protein: CASSWGVSDQTAQFF. CDR3 sequence (DNA): TGTGCCAGCAGCTGGGGAGTCTCGGACCAAACGGCGCAGTTCTTC.

CDR3 sequence: CASSADLSSYNEQFF. The CDR3 DNA reads as TGTGCCAGCAGCGCCGACTTGAGCTCCTACAATGAGCAGTTCTTC. The rearrangement links TRBV9 to TRBJ2-1; no clear D. The CDR3 has 15 amino acids. Germline V gene lookup returns CDR1 SGDLS and CDR2 YYNGEE. The V and J ends lost 3 bases and 0 bases respectively, with 10 bases between them.

The chain joins TRBV6-6 to TRBJ1-1; the D is unclear. V gave up 2 bases and J gave up 4 bases, with 11 bases separating them. The CDR3 extends over 14 amino acids. The germline V gene encodes CDR1 MNHNY and CDR2 SVGAGI (reference sequence). This CDR3 is CASSYPVSLTEAFF. Here the CDR3 DNA reads TGTGCCAGCAGTTACCCCGTGTCTCTCACTGAAGCTTTCTTT.

The chain has TRBV28 and TRBJ1-5; the D gene is possibly TRBD1 (5 bases). V was cut by 8 bases and J by 7 bases, with 24 bases left in between. The germline gives CDR1 MDHEN, CDR2 SYDVKM. The CDR3 is made up of 16 amino acids. CDR3 sequence reads: CASCATILQGGQPQHF. CDR3 sequence (DNA): TGTGCCAGCTGTGCTACAATCCTCCAGGGTGGGCAGCCCCAGCATTTT.

The chain couples TRBV6-4 to TRBJ1-2; TRBD1 matches at 12 bases. V gave up 4 bases and J gave up 4 bases; unmatched junction bases: 10. CDR1 and CDR2 from the germline V gene are MRHNA and SNTAGT. This CDR3 region has 17 residues. CDR3 nucleotides: TGTGCCAGCAGTGCGTCCGTGGGACAGGGGGCGGCCTATGGCTACACCTTC. Amino acid sequence: CASSASVGQGAAYGYTF.

The chain carries TRBV7-3 and TRBJ1-2, with TRBD1 matching over 8 bases. Looked up from germline, CDR1 is SGHTA and CDR2 is FQGTGA. The CDR3 totals 15 residues. With 5 bases clipped from V and 8 bases from J, the junction kept 13 bases outside the gene matches. In DNA, the CDR3 is TGTGCCAGCAGCGAGGGGGCAGGGGGCATGGGCGGCTACACCTTC. It specifies CASSEGAGGMGGYTF.

This clone appeared a few times. The rearrangement links TRBV28 to TRBJ1-4; possible D gene TRBD1, 6 bases. V lost 5 bases to trimming and J lost 7 bases, with 11 bases between them. The CDR3 extends over 13 amino acids. In germline, CDR1 is MDHEN, CDR2 SYDVKM. CDR3 sequence: CASSPPRGEKLFF. CDR3 DNA: TGTGCCAGCAGTCCCCCCAGGGGTGAAAAACTGTTTTTT.

This sequence joins TRBV13 and TRBJ1-1, with TRBD1 matching over 7 bases. This CDR3 is 15 amino acids long. Germline V CDR1 and CDR2: PRHDT, FYEKMQ (reference sequence). V dropped 6 bases and J dropped 3; count of bases not matched to a gene: 10. The chain's CDR3 is CASRVTFTGDTEAFF. CDR3 in DNA: TGTGCCAGCAGAGTAACTTTTACAGGGGACACTGAAGCTTTCTTT.

In its sample, this clone was seen once. The chain combines TRBV4-2 with TRBJ2-3; 10 bases are a match to TRBD1. Germline trimming cut 4 bases from V and 3 bases from J; bases unmatched to any gene: 4. Germline V lookup: CDR1 LGHNA, CDR2 YNFKEQ. CDR3 length: 15 amino acids. The CDR3 nucleotides read TGTGCCAGCAGCCCCTGGGGACAGGGGACAGATACGCAGTATTTT. As protein: CASSPWGQGTDTQYF.

This sequence joins TRBV13 and TRBJ2-2; D is possibly TRBD2 (6 bases). The germline V gene has CDR1 PRHDT and CDR2 FYEKMQ (reference sequence). Trimming left V 5 bases short and J 3 bases short, with 22 bases between. The CDR3 loop spans 18 amino acids. CDR3 in amino acids: CASSPRTGLAGYTGELFF. DNA for the CDR3: TGTGCCAGCAGCCCCCGGACGGGACTCGCCGGGTACACCGGGGAGCTGTTTTTT.

The chain has TRBV6-4 and TRBJ2-3; 8 nucleotides agree with TRBD2. CDR1 is MRHNA, CDR2 SNTAGT, per germline. The CDR3 is made up of 15 amino acids. V shed 5 bases, J shed 1 base, and the junction held 5 bases outside the gene matches. CDR3 amino acids: CASSPLAGGTDTQYF. The CDR3 bases are TGTGCCAGCAGTCCCCTAGCGGGCGGCACAGATACGCAGTATTTT.

V and J are TRBV6-5 and TRBJ2-7; no clear D. The V end was cut by 0 bases, the J end by 0 bases, with 6 bases between. The CDR3 runs to 14 residues. Germline V gene data show CDR1 as MNHEY and CDR2 as SVGAGI. The CDR3 nucleotides are TGTGCCAGCAGTTACTCGAGGTCCTCCTACGAGCAGTACTTC. It is translated as CASSYSRSSYEQYF.

The CDR3 DNA reads TGTGCCAGCAGTCCCTCGGGCCGGTCGGGGGAGCAGTACTTC. Translation gives CASSPSGRSGEQYF. V gene TRBV27 combines with J gene TRBJ2-7, with D possibly matching TRBD2 (5 bases). CDR3 size: 14 residues. Looked up from germline, CDR1 is MNHEY and CDR2 is SMNVEV (reference sequence). V lost 5 bases, J lost 7 bases, and 18 bases lay in between.

The V call is TRBV7-2, the J call TRBJ1-5; no reliable D call. This CDR3 has 16 amino acids. V lost 2 bases to trimming and J lost 5 bases, with 16 bases between them. Germline V gene data show CDR1 as SGHTA and CDR2 as FQGNSA. The CDR3 here is CASSLNPQETYQPQHF. For the CDR3, the DNA is TGTGCCAGCAGCTTAAATCCGCAGGAAACCTATCAGCCCCAGCATTTT.

The rearrangement uses TRBV6-5 and TRBJ1-3; no firm D call. The V and J ends lost 0 bases and 2 bases respectively, with 8 bases between them. The CDR3 contains 15 residues. Germline CDR1 is MNHEY and CDR2 is SVGAGI. In DNA form, the CDR3 reads TGTGCCAGCAGTTACTCAGTCAGAACTGGAAACACCATATATTTT. Protein: CASSYSVRTGNTIYF.

The chain recombines TRBV4-3 with TRBJ2-5; D is ambiguous. The CDR3 runs to 13 residues. V gave up 1 base and J gave up 5 bases, with 8 bases separating them. Looked up from germline, CDR1 is LGHNA and CDR2 is YSLEER. The CDR3 region has the DNA TGCGCCAGCAGCCAAGGTTACGGGGAGACCCAGTACTTC. Translation: CASSQGYGETQYF.